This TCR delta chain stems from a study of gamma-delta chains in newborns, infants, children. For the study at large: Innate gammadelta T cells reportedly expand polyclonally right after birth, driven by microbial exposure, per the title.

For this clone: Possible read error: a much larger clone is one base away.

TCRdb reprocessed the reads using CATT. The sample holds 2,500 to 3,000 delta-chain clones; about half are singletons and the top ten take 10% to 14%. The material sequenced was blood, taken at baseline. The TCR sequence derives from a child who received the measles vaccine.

As DNA, the CDR3 is TGTGCTCTTGGGGAATCACTCCTCCTATGGCAAGTACTAAATAGACTCATCTTT. Translation gives CALGESLLLWQVLNRLIF. J is TRDJ1 and V is TRDV1, with D perhaps matching TRDD1 (6 bases). Per germline, CDR1 TSWWSYY and CDR2 QGS. V lost 2 bases to trimming and J lost 10 bases, with 29 bases between them. This CDR3 comprises 18 residues.